This T cell receptor beta chain was sequenced for a study of control samples from healthy donors and cancer patients. TCRdb's copy holds only in-frame clones and misses some; the assay was immunoSEQ multiplex PCR. This repertoire shows roughly 120,000 clones, more than 85% found once; its top ten account for roughly 2.6%. The CDR3 is 13 residues long. With 6 bases removed from V and 1 base from J, the gap between germline ends came to 10 bases. Germline-derived CDR1 and CDR2 are SGDLS and YYNGEE. What was sequenced was blood. The TCR sequence derives from a man under 40 in good health. The chain carries TRBV9 and TRBJ1-1; D uncertain. Written as DNA, the CDR3 is TGTGCCAGCACCGAACCTGCGAACACTGAAGCTTTCTTT. Its protein is CASTEPANTEAFF.